These T cell receptor beta chains were read from a single sample in a study of T cells in Graves' hyperthyroidism and ophthalmopathy. TCRdb analysed the multiplex PCR reads with MiXCR anew, one entry per CDR3 protein. The data show some 510,000 distinct CDR3 sequences, just over 45% seen once. The sample taken for sequencing was peripheral blood or thyroid tissue (not recorded which). These receptors all come from a woman between 18 and 29 years old with Graves' hyperthyroidism. Each CDR3 is given with its conserved first and last residue. The D gene is left open where the match is weak. Not every row has a clone size; where given, it reads once, few, many or a size class.

j_call: TRBJ2-2
v_call: TRBV10-3
d_call: .
clone_size: few
cdr3_nt: TGTGCCATCAGTGAGAAGGACGGCACCGGGGAGCTGTTTTTT
cdr3_aa: CAISEKDGTGELFF

j_call: TRBJ2-5
v_call: TRBV5-1
d_call: .
clone_size: few
cdr3_nt: TGCGCCAGCAGCTCCGGGATACGGGAGACCCAGTACTTC
cdr3_aa: CASSSGIRETQYF

j_call: TRBJ2-7
v_call: TRBV24-1
d_call: .
clone_size: .
cdr3_nt: TGTGCCACCAGTGATGTTAGGACAGTCAACTCCTACGAGCAGTACTTC
cdr3_aa: CATSDVRTVNSYEQYF

j_call: TRBJ1-2
v_call: TRBV2
d_call: .
clone_size: many
cdr3_nt: TGTGCAACCCGGGGAGGACTAAGTGGCTACACCTTC
cdr3_aa: CATRGGLSGYTF

j_call: TRBJ1-4
v_call: TRBV2
d_call: .
clone_size: few
cdr3_nt: TGTGCCAGCAGTGAAACGGAGGTTATGGATGAAAAACTGTTTTTT
cdr3_aa: CASSETEVMDEKLFF

j_call: TRBJ1-1
v_call: TRBV25-1
d_call: .
clone_size: .
cdr3_nt: TGTGCCAGCAGTTACGGTGGGGGGGTGAACACTGAAGCTTTCTTT
cdr3_aa: CASSYGGGVNTEAFF

j_call: TRBJ2-7
v_call: TRBV29-1
d_call: TRBD2
clone_size: few
cdr3_nt: TGCAGCGCCGAGGGGCTACTAGCGGGAGCGGGTGAGCAGTACTTC
cdr3_aa: CSAEGLLAGAGEQYF

j_call: TRBJ1-4
v_call: TRBV9
d_call: .
clone_size: .
cdr3_nt: TGTGCCAGCAGCGAATCGGTAACGTCGAACACTGAAAAACTGTTTTTT
cdr3_aa: CASSESVTSNTEKLFF

j_call: TRBJ1-1
v_call: TRBV7-2
d_call: .
clone_size: .
cdr3_nt: TGTGCCAGCAGCTTAGGAGCAGACTGGACTGAAGCTTTCTTT
cdr3_aa: CASSLGADWTEAFF

j_call: TRBJ2-7
v_call: TRBV20-1
d_call: TRBD1
clone_size: .
cdr3_nt: TGCAGTGCTAGTCGGGACAGGGGCTCCTACGAGCAGTACTTC
cdr3_aa: CSASRDRGSYEQYF

j_call: TRBJ1-1
v_call: TRBV7-9
d_call: .
clone_size: .
cdr3_nt: TGTGCCAGCAGCCAAGTGAGGGATTGGGGTGAAGCTTTCTTT
cdr3_aa: CASSQVRDWGEAFF

j_call: TRBJ1-5
v_call: TRBV9
d_call: .
clone_size: many
cdr3_nt: TGTGCCAGCAGCGTAGACGGACGCAGCAATCAGCCCCAGCATTTT
cdr3_aa: CASSVDGRSNQPQHF

j_call: TRBJ2-7
v_call: TRBV7-2
d_call: TRBD2
clone_size: .
cdr3_nt: TGTGCCAGCAGTTTACTAGCGGGAGATCAGCAGTACTTC
cdr3_aa: CASSLLAGDQQYF

j_call: TRBJ2-7
v_call: TRBV29-1
d_call: TRBD1
clone_size: .
cdr3_nt: TGCAGCGTTCACCGGGACAGAGCCTACGAGCAGTACTTC
cdr3_aa: CSVHRDRAYEQYF

j_call: TRBJ2-7
v_call: TRBV29-1
d_call: TRBD2
clone_size: .
cdr3_nt: TGTGCCAGTAGTCACCTAGCGGGAGAGCAGTACTTC
cdr3_aa: CASSHLAGEQYF

j_call: TRBJ2-7
v_call: TRBV20-1
d_call: .
clone_size: few
cdr3_nt: TGCAGTGCTTTCGACGGGAATTCCTACGAGCAGTACTTC
cdr3_aa: CSAFDGNSYEQYF

j_call: TRBJ1-2
v_call: TRBV7-9
d_call: .
clone_size: few
cdr3_nt: TGTGCCAGCAGCTTAGTGTGGAACACTAACTATGGCTACACCTTC
cdr3_aa: CASSLVWNTNYGYTF

j_call: TRBJ1-1
v_call: TRBV29-1
d_call: .
clone_size: many
cdr3_nt: TGCAGCGTTGCCCCAAGGACGTTTGGGTACACTGAAGCTTTCTTT
cdr3_aa: CSVAPRTFGYTEAFF

j_call: TRBJ1-6
v_call: TRBV10-3
d_call: TRBD1
clone_size: few
cdr3_nt: TGTGCCATCAGTGCTACGACAGGGAATTCACCCCTCCACTTT
cdr3_aa: CAISATTGNSPLHF

j_call: TRBJ1-6
v_call: TRBV7-9
d_call: .
clone_size: once
cdr3_nt: TGTGCCAGCAGCTTGGTAGGGACGGCATCACCCCTCCACTTT
cdr3_aa: CASSLVGTASPLHF

j_call: TRBJ1-6
v_call: TRBV2
d_call: .
clone_size: .
cdr3_nt: TGTGCCAGCAGTGAGCCCGGGACCCTCCACTTT
cdr3_aa: CASSEPGTLHF

j_call: TRBJ2-2
v_call: TRBV6-6
d_call: TRBD1
clone_size: few
cdr3_nt: TGTGCCAGCAGTCTGACAGGGGGCTCCGGCGGGGAGCTGTTTTTT
cdr3_aa: CASSLTGGSGGELFF